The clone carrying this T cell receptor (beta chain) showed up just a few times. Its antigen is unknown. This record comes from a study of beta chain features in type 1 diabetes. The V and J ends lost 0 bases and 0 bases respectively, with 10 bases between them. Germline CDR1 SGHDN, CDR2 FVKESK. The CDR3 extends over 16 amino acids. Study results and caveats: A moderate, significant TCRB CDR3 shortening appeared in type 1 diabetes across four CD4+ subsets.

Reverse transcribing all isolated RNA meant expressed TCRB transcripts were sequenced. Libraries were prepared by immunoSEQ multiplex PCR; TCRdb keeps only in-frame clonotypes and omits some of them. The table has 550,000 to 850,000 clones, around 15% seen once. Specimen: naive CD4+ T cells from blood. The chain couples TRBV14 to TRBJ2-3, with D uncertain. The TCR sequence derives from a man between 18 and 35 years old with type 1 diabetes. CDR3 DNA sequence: TGTGCCAGCAGCCAAGATTTCCAAGCCAGCACAGATACGCAGTATTTT. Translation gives CASSQDFQASTDTQYF.